A selection of T cell receptor beta chains follows, all from one sample in a study of T-cell reconstitution after alpha-beta-depleted transplantation in children. TCRdb ran MiXCR on the PCR reads and lists one entry per CDR3 protein. The sample holds 95,000 to 150,000 distinct CDR3 sequences, around 23% seen once. The sequences come from PBMCs, mostly from graft donor cells, collected 180 days after TCRalphabeta/CD19-depleted stem cell transplant. Receptors originate from a male patient aged 2 to 10 who had a stem cell transplant for chronic granulomatous disease, so the T cells may come from the graft donor. Each CDR3 is given with its conserved first and last residue. D genes are given only for firm matches. Clone size appears in some rows only: once, few, many, or a class for an expanded clone.

CDR3 DNA	CDR3 protein	J gene	clone size	V gene	D gene
TGTGCCAGCTCACCACACCTCCAAGAGACCCAGTACTTC	CASSPHLQETQYF	TRBJ2-5	.	TRBV18	.
TGTGCCAGCAGTTCCCCAGGGACAGCTACGTACGAGCAGTACTTC	CASSSPGTATYEQYF	TRBJ2-7	.	TRBV6-5	TRBD1
TGTGCCAGCAGTAGACAGGCCGCCTACGAGCAGTACTTC	CASSRQAAYEQYF	TRBJ2-7	many	TRBV5-8	.
TGTGCCAGCCAAGATGCAACTAATGAAAAACTGTTTTTT	CASQDATNEKLFF	TRBJ1-4	many	TRBV19	.
TGCAGTGCCATAGCGGGGGCGCTCCGCTCTGGGGCCAACGTCCTGACTTTC	CSAIAGALRSGANVLTF	TRBJ2-6	few	TRBV20-1	TRBD2
TGTGCCAGCAGTTCCCTAGCCAAAAACATTCAGTACTTC	CASSSLAKNIQYF	TRBJ2-4	.	TRBV27	.
TGTGCCAGCAGTTTATTGGGAACTATTCAAGCAAGGGAGCAGTTCTTC	CASSLLGTIQAREQFF	TRBJ2-1	few	TRBV12-3/TRBV12-4	.
TGTGCCATCAGTGAAGGGGACGGAAGCACAGATACGCAGTATTTT	CAISEGDGSTDTQYF	TRBJ2-3	many	TRBV10-3	.
TGTGCCAGCAGTCGATCGGGTTCAACGTACGAGCAGTACTTC	CASSRSGSTYEQYF	TRBJ2-7	.	TRBV25-1	.
TGTGCCACTATGCGGAGCTACAATCAGCCCCAGCATTTT	CATMRSYNQPQHF	TRBJ1-5	few	TRBV15	.
TGTGCCAGCTCACCCGGGACAGGGGTAAGCGAGCAGTACTTC	CASSPGTGVSEQYF	TRBJ2-7	few	TRBV18	TRBD1
TGCTGTGCTAGAGATGTAGCGGGAGAACCATACAATGAGCAGTTCTTC	CCARDVAGEPYNEQFF	TRBJ2-1	.	TRBV20-1	TRBD2
TGTGCCAGCAGTGATCGACGGGGGGGCAATGAGCAGTTCTTC	CASSDRRGGNEQFF	TRBJ2-1	few	TRBV6-1	TRBD2
TGTGCCACCAGCCACCTGGGGCTTCAAAACAATGAGCAGTTCTTC	CATSHLGLQNNEQFF	TRBJ2-1	.	TRBV15	.
TGTGCCAGCTCACCAGGGGAGGCAGATACGCAGTATTTT	CASSPGEADTQYF	TRBJ2-3	.	TRBV18	.
TGCGCCAGCAGCCGGACAGGGAGGGACACTGAAGCTTTCTTT	CASSRTGRDTEAFF	TRBJ1-1	.	TRBV5-1	TRBD1
TGCAGTGCTCCACCTTACGACTTGAACACTGAAGCTTTCTTT	CSAPPYDLNTEAFF	TRBJ1-1	many	TRBV20-1	.
TGCAGTGCTAGTTATGGGATTTGGAATCAGCCCCAGCATTTT	CSASYGIWNQPQHF	TRBJ1-5	.	TRBV20-1	.
TGCGCCAGCAGCTTGACCGGGACAGGGGGCGCGCAGCCCCAGCATTTT	CASSLTGTGGAQPQHF	TRBJ1-5	.	TRBV5-1	TRBD1
TGCAGTGCTAGAGTGACTCCGGTGACTAGCGGGAGGGTGGGCACAGATACGCAGTATTTT	CSARVTPVTSGRVGTDTQYF	TRBJ2-3	many	TRBV20-1	TRBD2
TGCGCCAGCAGCTTGGAGCTAGCGCTGAGCTCCTACAATGAGCAGTTCTTC	CASSLELALSSYNEQFF	TRBJ2-1	many	TRBV5-1	.
TGTGCCAGCAGTTTATTACCTGGGAACGAGCAGTACTTC	CASSLLPGNEQYF	TRBJ2-7	few	TRBV28	.
TGCAGTGCTAGAGATCGCGACAGGGGTTCAGATACGCAGTATTTT	CSARDRDRGSDTQYF	TRBJ2-3	.	TRBV20-1	TRBD1
TGTGCCAGCAGCTTAACAGGGGGTATCGGCACAGATACGCAGTATTTT	CASSLTGGIGTDTQYF	TRBJ2-3	.	TRBV7-3	.
TGTGCCAGCAGCTTAGATTTCACTAGCGGGGGGGTATCGAAAGAGCAGTACTTC	CASSLDFTSGGVSKEQYF	TRBJ2-7	many	TRBV7-8	TRBD2